The 29 T cell receptor beta chains below come from one sample, sequenced in a study of CD8+CD57+ T cells in acquired aplastic anemia. The template for TCR beta VDJ and CDR3 sequence profiling was genomic DNA. TCRdb recomputed calls from the reads with MiXCR, one row per CDR3 protein. The repertoire includes 68,000 or so distinct CDR3 sequences, roughly half of them detected once, and roughly 8.7% sits in the top ten. Sequences were obtained from sorted CD4+, CD8+, or CD8+CD57+ T cells (not recorded which) from PBMCs. Receptors were obtained from a human donor in good health, serving as a control.

This clonotype was observed at least ten times. This chain connects TRBV19 to TRBJ2-2, with D possibly being TRBD1 or TRBD2 (5 bases each). This CDR3 is built from 14 residues. V lost 6 bases, J lost 3 bases, and 11 bases lay in between. Germline V gives CDR1 LNHDA, CDR2 SQIVND (reference sequence). The CDR3 region has the DNA TGTGCCAGTAGGCAGGGACCTTACACCGGGGAGCTGTTTTTT. This encodes CASRQGPYTGELFF.

Ten or more counts support this clonotype. The V call is TRBV25-1, the J call TRBJ2-2; 9 bases match TRBD1. J was trimmed by 6 bases and V by 3 bases; bases with no gene match: 8. The CDR3 length is 16 residues. The germline V gene has CDR1 MGHDK and CDR2 SYGVNS. The CDR3: CASSDGTGSGAGELFF. For the CDR3, the DNA is TGTGCCAGCAGTGACGGGACAGGGTCAGGGGCCGGGGAGCTGTTTTTT.

In this sample, this clonotype turned up many times. This chain connects TRBV4-1 to TRBJ1-1; no firm D call. The germline V and J ends were trimmed by 1 base and 0 bases, with 9 bases remaining between them. This CDR3 has 15 residues. Germline CDR1 MGHRA, CDR2 YSYEKL. The CDR3, as DNA: TGCGCCAGCAGCCAAGCATATTCATTGAACACTGAAGCTTTCTTT. This sequence encodes CASSQAYSLNTEAFF.

J is TRBJ2-7 and V is TRBV5-4; D is ambiguous. Germline CDR1 SGHNT, CDR2 YYREEE (reference sequence). V was trimmed by 3 bases and J by 4 bases, leaving 14 bases between them. This CDR3 is built from 14 residues. The CDR3 region is CASSSPGRIYEQYF. CDR3 in DNA: TGTGCCAGCAGCTCACCCGGACGGATATACGAGCAGTACTTC.

This clonotype appeared many times. A read error may explain this, as a much larger clone is one base away. This chain links TRBV20-1 with TRBJ1-1; no definite D call. V lost 1 base to trimming and J lost 4 bases, with 7 bases between them. The CDR3 contains 12 residues. CDR1 and CDR2 from the germline V gene are DFQATT and SNEGSKA (reference sequence). CDR3 in DNA: TGCAGTGCTAGAGTGTGCAGCACTGAAGCTTTCTTT. This translates into CSARVCSTEAFF.

The V call is TRBV7-9, the J call TRBJ1-2, with TRBD1 matching over 8 bases. Looked up from germline, CDR1 is SEHNR and CDR2 is FQNEAQ (reference sequence). The CDR3 extends over 14 amino acids. V trimming: 5 bases; J trimming: 5 bases; junction bases outside the gene matches: 7. This CDR3 is CASSPGTGHYGYTF. For the CDR3, the DNA is TGTGCCAGCAGCCCCGGGACAGGACATTATGGCTACACCTTC.

V and J are TRBV27 and TRBJ1-6; the D gene is possibly TRBD1 (6 bases). The germline V gene encodes CDR1 MNHEY and CDR2 SMNVEV (reference sequence). This CDR3 comprises 17 residues. V lost 1 base to trimming and J lost 7 bases, with 17 bases between them. The CDR3 loop is CASSLWLSGQPNSPLHF. The CDR3 DNA sequence: TGTGCCAGCAGTTTATGGTTATCAGGACAGCCAAATTCACCCCTCCACTTT.

The chain couples TRBV10-3 to TRBJ1-1, with 7 nucleotides matching TRBD1. This CDR3 spans 14 amino acids. V shed 6 bases and J 4 bases; nucleotides not matched to a gene: 8. The germline gives CDR1 ENHRY, CDR2 SYGVKD. CDR3 residues: CAIRRDRQITEAFF. The CDR3 DNA sequence: TGTGCCATCAGGAGGGACAGACAAATCACTGAAGCTTTCTTT.

The rearrangement joins TRBV6-5 to TRBJ1-2, with unresolved D. This CDR3 comprises 14 residues. Germline CDR1 is MNHEY and CDR2 is SVGAGI. Trimming cost V 0 bases and J 8 bases, with 13 bases left between them. The CDR3 here is CASSYSPALGGYTF. The CDR3 DNA is TGTGCCAGCAGTTACTCCCCCGCGTTGGGCGGCTACACCTTC.

This CDR3 is CASSRAGNLSPLHF. CDR3 sequence (DNA): TGTGCCAGCAGTCGGGCAGGGAACCTTTCACCCCTCCACTTT. This chain links TRBV2 with TRBJ1-6; weak D call: TRBD1 (5 bases). From germline, CDR1 is SNHLY and CDR2 FYNNEI. The CDR3 runs to 14 residues. Trimming took off 5 bases at V and 9 bases at J, with 14 bases between the two ends.

A note on this clonotype: A much bigger clone sits one base away, suggesting this may be a read error. This chain uses TRBV18 with TRBJ2-7; tentative D call: TRBD2 (5 bases). Germline V gene sequence: CDR1 KGHSH, CDR2 LQKENI. V shed 0 bases and J shed 2 bases, with 14 bases lying between them. There are 16 residues in the CDR3. The CDR3 nucleotides read TGTGCCAGCTCACCACCAGCGCTGGGGAGACCCTACGAGCAGTACTTC. This encodes CASSPPALGRPYEQYF.

This sequence joins TRBV25-1 and TRBJ2-5; D ambiguous. The CDR3 spans 10 residues. Germline V gives CDR1 MGHDK, CDR2 SYGVNS. V lost 10 bases, J lost 5 bases, and 8 bases lay in between. The CDR3 DNA follows: TGTGCCACCGAGGATGAGACCCAGTACTTC. This gives the protein CATEDETQYF.

This clonotype came up a few times. V gene TRBV2 combines with J gene TRBJ1-5; D uncertain. There are 13 residues in the CDR3. Trimming took 3 bases from V and 6 from J, leaving 9 bases between them. Germline assignment: CDR1 SNHLY and CDR2 FYNNEI. The CDR3 DNA is TGTGCCAGCAGTGACAGCTTTAGTCAGCCCCAGCATTTT. This gives the protein CASSDSFSQPQHF.

The chain employs TRBV19 and TRBJ1-2; D remains unclear. The CDR3 consists of 14 residues. V lost 9 bases, J lost 1 base, and 15 bases lay in between. In germline, CDR1 is LNHDA, CDR2 SQIVND (reference sequence). CDR3 DNA sequence: TGTGCCAGCAGTGCCTCGGGTAATAACTATGGCTACACCTTC. It codes for CASSASGNNYGYTF.

The V and J genes are TRBV25-1 and TRBJ1-2; D is possibly TRBD1 (6 bases). The CDR3 has 16 amino acids. In germline, CDR1 is MGHDK, CDR2 SYGVNS. V shed 3 bases and J shed 4 bases, with 18 bases lying between them. CDR3 nucleotide sequence: TGTGCCAGCAGTGATCCCTCCGACAGGCGGGGCTATGGCTACACCTTC. This gives the protein CASSDPSDRRGYGYTF.

The chain has TRBV29-1 and TRBJ2-5, with D perhaps matching TRBD1 or TRBD2 (5 bases each). Trimming cost V 4 bases and J 5 bases, with 14 bases left between them. The germline gives CDR1 SQVTM, CDR2 ANQGSEA. This CDR3 comprises 13 residues. In DNA form, the CDR3 reads TGCAGCGTTGGTGGGACCCAAAGGGAGACCCAGTACTTC. Its protein is CSVGGTQRETQYF.

In DNA, the CDR3 is TGTGCCAGCAGCCAGGGAGGGGGCATGAGTAACTATGGCTACACCTTC. Its translation is CASSQGGGMSNYGYTF. The V and J genes are TRBV11-1 and TRBJ1-2; 7 nucleotides line up with TRBD1. J gave up 1 base and V 5 bases, and 10 bases lay outside the gene matches. This CDR3 is built from 16 residues. The germline CDR1 and CDR2 sequences are SGHAT and FQDESV (reference sequence).

The V and J genes are TRBV10-3 and TRBJ1-5, with D perhaps TRBD1 (6 bases). CDR1 is ENHRY, CDR2 SYGVKD, per germline. The V and J ends lost 2 bases and 6 bases respectively, with 14 bases between them. CDR3 length equals 15 residues. The CDR3 loop is CAISEHRERTQPQHF. The DNA for the CDR3 is TGTGCCATCAGTGAGCACAGGGAGAGGACTCAGCCCCAGCATTTT.

In its sample, this clonotype was seen many times. The rearrangement uses TRBV7-9 and TRBJ2-7; 9 nucleotides agree with TRBD2. The CDR3 is 14 amino acids. V shed 5 bases, J shed 3 bases, and the junction held 5 bases outside the gene matches. CDR1 SEHNR and CDR2 FQNEAQ come from the germline V gene (reference sequence). For the CDR3, the DNA is TGTGCCAGCAGCAGTAGCGGGGGCGTCTACGAGCAGTACTTC. Residues: CASSSSGGVYEQYF.

The table lists this clonotype with many counts. CDR3 in DNA: TGCAGTGCGAGACAGTTCTCTGGAAACACCATATATTTT. Its protein product is CSARQFSGNTIYF. The chain has TRBV20-1 and TRBJ1-3; D is perhaps TRBD1 (5 bases). Germline V gene lookup returns CDR1 DFQATT and CDR2 SNEGSKA (reference sequence). The germline V and J ends were trimmed by 6 bases and 0 bases, with 9 bases remaining between them. The CDR3 consists of 13 residues.

In this sample, this clonotype is medium-sized. This chain uses TRBV24-1 with TRBJ1-5, with a tentative D call TRBD1 (5 bases). V gave up 7 bases and J gave up 6 bases, with 12 bases separating them. The germline CDR1 and CDR2 sequences are KGHDR and SFDVKD. This CDR3 spans 13 amino acids. CDR3 sequence (DNA): TGTGCCACCAGCGCAGGGTCTCTTCAGCCCCAGCATTTT. This gives the protein CATSAGSLQPQHF.

About this clonotype: A much more abundant neighbour one base away suggests this may be a read error. The V gene is TRBV27, the J gene TRBJ2-7; D may be TRBD2 (5 bases). V lost 3 bases, J lost 3 bases, and 12 bases lay in between. From germline, CDR1 is MNHEY and CDR2 SMNVEV (reference sequence). The CDR3 loop spans 14 amino acids. The CDR3 region has the DNA TGTGCCAGCAGTTTTTCGAGGGCTGGCTACGAGCAGTACTTC. Encoded protein: CASSFSRAGYEQYF.

A word on this clonotype: An end of the junction does not agree with germline; a read error may underlie this. This chain links TRBV12-5 with TRBJ1-2; 7 bases fit TRBD1. Germline V lookup: CDR1 LGHNT, CDR2 FRNRAP. The CDR3 spans 12 residues. The CDR3: CVSGPGQYGYTF. In DNA, the CDR3 is TGTGTTAGTGGGCCGGGACAGTATGGTTACACCTTC.

As DNA, the CDR3 is TGTGCCAGCAGCTTAGCGGTAGCGGGAGGTTGGTCCTACAATGAGCAGTTCTTC. Translating it yields CASSLAVAGGWSYNEQFF. The gene calls are TRBV7-9 and TRBJ2-1; 10 bases are a match to TRBD2. CDR3 size: 18 residues. The V and J ends lost 0 bases and 1 base, in that order; junction bases with no gene match: 6. CDR1 and CDR2 (germline): SEHNR, FQNEAQ (reference sequence).

The chain combines TRBV19 with TRBJ1-5; D gene unclear. V was cut by 5 bases and J by 1 base, with 9 bases left in between. The CDR3 length is 14 residues. Germline V lookup: CDR1 LNHDA, CDR2 SQIVND (reference sequence). In DNA form, the CDR3 reads TGTGCCAGTAGTGGAGCTACCAGCAATCAGCCCCAGCATTTT. Its protein is CASSGATSNQPQHF.

For the CDR3, the DNA is TGCAGTGCTAGAGATTATCCCCTCCCGGCTGGGGAGCTGTTTTTT. The encoded protein is CSARDYPLPAGELFF. This chain connects TRBV20-1 to TRBJ2-2; D remains unclear. Trimming took off 0 bases at V and 8 bases at J, with 16 bases between the two ends. The germline V gene has CDR1 DFQATT and CDR2 SNEGSKA (reference sequence). The CDR3 is made up of 15 amino acids.

The V call is TRBV2, the J call TRBJ1-5; 7 bases map to TRBD1. V shed 6 bases and J 7 bases; nucleotides not matched to a gene: 15. Germline CDR1 is SNHLY and CDR2 is FYNNEI. CDR3 size: 16 residues. CDR3 bases: TGTGCCAGCAGCCCTTCCCGGACAGGAAGTCAACAGCCCCAGCATTTT. This encodes CASSPSRTGSQQPQHF. Looking up the rest from reference TRBV2 and TRBJ1-5 gives the full variable domain: EPEVTQTPSHQVTQMGQEVILRCVPISNHLYFYWYRQILGQKVEFLVSFYNNEISEKSEIFDDQFSVERPDGSNFTLKIRSTKLEDSAMYFCASSPSRTGSQQPQHFGDGTRLSIL.

This clonotype showed up just a few times. This rearrangement joins TRBV2 to TRBJ2-7; D may match TRBD1 or TRBD2 (5 bases each). The CDR3 contains 15 residues. Germline CDR1 and CDR2: SNHLY and FYNNEI. V was cut by 4 bases and J by 5 bases, with 18 bases left in between. CDR3 sequence: CASSADTGTWDEQYF. The CDR3 DNA is TGTGCCAGCAGTGCAGATACCGGGACCTGGGACGAGCAGTACTTC. The full variable domain, its missing parts supplied by reference TRBV2 and TRBJ2-7, is EPEVTQTPSHQVTQMGQEVILRCVPISNHLYFYWYRQILGQKVEFLVSFYNNEISEKSEIFDDQFSVERPDGSNFTLKIRSTKLEDSAMYFCASSADTGTWDEQYFGPGTRLTVT.

This clonotype was picked up a small number of times. This sequence joins TRBV7-2 and TRBJ1-2; D gene unclear. Germline V lookup: CDR1 SGHTA, CDR2 FQGNSA. The CDR3 contains 13 residues. V lost 1 base and J lost 5, with 8 bases in between. Written as DNA, the CDR3 is TGTGCCAGCAGCTTAGGGATAATGTATGGCTACACCTTC. Protein: CASSLGIMYGYTF.